This is a list of T cell receptor beta chains from one sample in a study of identical twins. TCRdb processed the 5' RACE reads anew with MiXCR; each CDR3 protein has one entry. The sample holds approximately 280,000 distinct CDR3 sequences, approximately 8% seen once. In addition, the sample was reused for a study of yellow fever vaccine responses in identical twins.

The sample consisted of memory (CD45RO+) T cells sorted from blood. The receptors here all came from a woman between 18 and 29 years old in good health. CDR3s include the opening cysteine and the closing phenylalanine or tryptophan. Fields, in order: clone size, D gene, J gene, V gene, CDR3 DNA, CDR3 protein. The D gene is left open where the match is weak. Clone sizes are given selectively: once, few, many, or a class where the clone is expanded.

abundance: few
d_gene: .
j_gene: TRBJ1-6
v_gene: TRBV4-1
CDR3nt: TGCGCCAGCAGCCCAGTCGACGGAGCCCAACCCCTCCACTTT
CDR3aa: CASSPVDGAQPLHF

abundance: .
d_gene: .
j_gene: TRBJ2-2
v_gene: TRBV7-8
CDR3nt: TGTGCCAGCAGCTTTGCCGCGGGGAACACCGGGGAGCTGTTTTTT
CDR3aa: CASSFAAGNTGELFF

abundance: many
d_gene: .
j_gene: TRBJ1-5
v_gene: TRBV12-3/TRBV12-4
CDR3nt: TGTGCCAGCAGTTTTTCACCCCCAAATCAGCCCCAGCATTTT
CDR3aa: CASSFSPPNQPQHF

abundance: few
d_gene: .
j_gene: TRBJ1-5
v_gene: TRBV14
CDR3nt: TGTGCCAGCAGCCAAGGAGTGGGCCAGCCCCAGCATTTT
CDR3aa: CASSQGVGQPQHF

abundance: many
d_gene: .
j_gene: TRBJ1-2
v_gene: TRBV28
CDR3nt: TGTGCCAGCAGTCCACAGACCAATGTCCCCTATGGCTACACCTTC
CDR3aa: CASSPQTNVPYGYTF

abundance: .
d_gene: .
j_gene: TRBJ1-1
v_gene: TRBV14
CDR3nt: TGTGCCAGCAGCCTACTAGCGACAGTTGTCGCTGAAGCTTTCTTT
CDR3aa: CASSLLATVVAEAFF

abundance: .
d_gene: TRBD2
j_gene: TRBJ2-1
v_gene: TRBV6-1
CDR3nt: TGTGCCAGCAGGCCGACTAGCGGGCCGTCCCAACCGTTCTTC
CDR3aa: CASRPTSGPSQPFF

abundance: few
d_gene: TRBD2
j_gene: TRBJ2-3
v_gene: TRBV4-1
CDR3nt: TGCGCCAGCAGCCAAGATTGGGCTAGCGGGGGGGCTCTCGCAGATACGCAGTATTTT
CDR3aa: CASSQDWASGGALADTQYF

abundance: .
d_gene: .
j_gene: TRBJ2-2
v_gene: TRBV5-5
CDR3nt: TGTGCCAGCAGCTTGGTGGTGAACACCGGGGAGCTGTTTTTT
CDR3aa: CASSLVVNTGELFF

abundance: .
d_gene: TRBD2
j_gene: TRBJ2-3
v_gene: TRBV2
CDR3nt: TGTGCCGTTGCGGGGGGACCCACAGATACGCAGTATTTT
CDR3aa: CAVAGGPTDTQYF

abundance: .
d_gene: .
j_gene: TRBJ2-2
v_gene: TRBV2
CDR3nt: TGTGCCAGCAGTGATGTACTAGCCTGGTACAAGAACACCGGGGAGCTGTTTTTT
CDR3aa: CASSDVLAWYKNTGELFF

abundance: .
d_gene: .
j_gene: TRBJ2-5
v_gene: TRBV14
CDR3nt: TGTGCCAGCAGCCAAGAACGACGAGAGACCCAGTACTTC
CDR3aa: CASSQERRETQYF

abundance: many
d_gene: .
j_gene: TRBJ2-1
v_gene: TRBV24-1
CDR3nt: TGTGCCACCAGTGATTTCCGATATGAGCAGTTCTTC
CDR3aa: CATSDFRYEQFF

abundance: many
d_gene: .
j_gene: TRBJ2-1
v_gene: TRBV9
CDR3nt: TGTGCCAGCAGCGTAGGACCGGGAGAGGGAAATGAGCAGTTCTTC
CDR3aa: CASSVGPGEGNEQFF

abundance: .
d_gene: .
j_gene: TRBJ2-1
v_gene: TRBV2
CDR3nt: TGTGCCACCGGGCAGGCGCTGAGCTCCTACAATGAGCAGTTCTTC
CDR3aa: CATGQALSSYNEQFF

abundance: many
d_gene: TRBD1
j_gene: TRBJ1-4
v_gene: TRBV15
CDR3nt: TGTGCCACCAGCAGAGGGGGACAGGACAATGAAAAACTGTTTTTT
CDR3aa: CATSRGGQDNEKLFF

abundance: few
d_gene: TRBD2
j_gene: TRBJ2-3
v_gene: TRBV9
CDR3nt: TGTGCCAGCAGCGTAGGGACTAGCGCTACTCTTTCATCAGATACGCAGTATTTT
CDR3aa: CASSVGTSATLSSDTQYF

abundance: many
d_gene: .
j_gene: TRBJ2-2
v_gene: TRBV5-1
CDR3nt: TGCGCCAGCAGCTTGGCCGACCCCGGGGAGCTGTTTTTT
CDR3aa: CASSLADPGELFF

abundance: .
d_gene: .
j_gene: TRBJ2-2
v_gene: TRBV7-9
CDR3nt: TGTGCCAGCAGTTCACAGTCGAACACCGGGGAGCTGTTTTTT
CDR3aa: CASSSQSNTGELFF

abundance: few
d_gene: .
j_gene: TRBJ1-4
v_gene: TRBV7-9
CDR3nt: TGTGCCAGCAGCTCGCCTTTAACGCAGGAAAAACTGTTTTTT
CDR3aa: CASSSPLTQEKLFF

abundance: many
d_gene: .
j_gene: TRBJ1-1
v_gene: TRBV20-1
CDR3nt: TGCAGTGGGACGAGCAGGGCCACTGAAGCTTTCTTT
CDR3aa: CSGTSRATEAFF

abundance: .
d_gene: .
j_gene: TRBJ2-1
v_gene: TRBV28
CDR3nt: TGTGCCAGCATTAAAGGGAATGAGCAGTTCTTC
CDR3aa: CASIKGNEQFF

abundance: .
d_gene: TRBD1
j_gene: TRBJ2-5
v_gene: TRBV29-1
CDR3nt: TGCAGCGTTGAAGACCGGGACAGGGGCTCCCCCCAGTACCAAGAGACCCAGTACTTC
CDR3aa: CSVEDRDRGSPQYQETQYF

abundance: .
d_gene: .
j_gene: TRBJ2-2
v_gene: TRBV29-1
CDR3nt: TGCAGCGGGGGGGCCGGGACACCGAACACCGGGGAGCTGTTTTTT
CDR3aa: CSGGAGTPNTGELFF

abundance: many
d_gene: .
j_gene: TRBJ1-3
v_gene: TRBV6-2/TRBV6-3
CDR3nt: TGTGCCAGCAGTTTCGGCTCTACCGGAAACACCATATATTTT
CDR3aa: CASSFGSTGNTIYF

abundance: .
d_gene: TRBD1
j_gene: TRBJ2-2
v_gene: TRBV5-6
CDR3nt: TGTGCCAGCAGCTTGGCCGGGACAGCCACCGGGGAGCTGTTTTTT
CDR3aa: CASSLAGTATGELFF

abundance: .
d_gene: .
j_gene: TRBJ2-1
v_gene: TRBV6-5
CDR3nt: TGTGCCAGCAGTTACTCGCAGGACAGTTACAATGAGCAGTTCTTC
CDR3aa: CASSYSQDSYNEQFF

abundance: many
d_gene: TRBD1
j_gene: TRBJ1-3
v_gene: TRBV5-1
CDR3nt: TGCGCCAGCAGTCCGACAGGGGCTGGAAACACCATATATTTT
CDR3aa: CASSPTGAGNTIYF

abundance: few
d_gene: .
j_gene: TRBJ1-5
v_gene: TRBV2
CDR3nt: TGTGCCAGCAGTGATGGGGGGAATCAGCCCCAGCATTTT
CDR3aa: CASSDGGNQPQHF

abundance: few
d_gene: .
j_gene: TRBJ1-2
v_gene: TRBV2
CDR3nt: TGTGCCAGCACGGGGGGTAGGGGACGCGGCTACACCTTC
CDR3aa: CASTGGRGRGYTF

abundance: few
d_gene: .
j_gene: TRBJ2-5
v_gene: TRBV5-6
CDR3nt: TGTGCCAGCAGCTCACCTGTAGGGGCCAAGACCCAGTACTTC
CDR3aa: CASSSPVGAKTQYF

abundance: .
d_gene: .
j_gene: TRBJ1-2
v_gene: TRBV7-8
CDR3nt: TGTGCCAGCAGCCCTAGGGAGGGGCACTATGGCTACACCTTC
CDR3aa: CASSPREGHYGYTF

abundance: .
d_gene: .
j_gene: TRBJ2-5
v_gene: TRBV20-1
CDR3nt: TGCAGTGCTAGTGTAGCTTCGGGGACCCAGTACTTC
CDR3aa: CSASVASGTQYF

abundance: many
d_gene: TRBD2
j_gene: TRBJ2-3
v_gene: TRBV5-1
CDR3nt: TGCGCCAGCAGCTCCGGGACTAGCGGGCGCACAGATACGCAGTATTTT
CDR3aa: CASSSGTSGRTDTQYF

abundance: many
d_gene: TRBD2
j_gene: TRBJ2-1
v_gene: TRBV11-1
CDR3nt: TGTGCCAGCAGCCCGGGGCGCCGACTAGCGGGAACCTACAATGAGCAGTTCTTC
CDR3aa: CASSPGRRLAGTYNEQFF

abundance: few
d_gene: .
j_gene: TRBJ2-5
v_gene: TRBV5-6
CDR3nt: TGTGCCAGCAGCTTGTCCGCCGGGTTTGGCTTACTGGGGACCCAGTACTTC
CDR3aa: CASSLSAGFGLLGTQYF

abundance: .
d_gene: .
j_gene: TRBJ2-1
v_gene: TRBV5-6
CDR3nt: TGTGCCAGCACCGGAGGTCTGCTCCCGACCCATGAGCAGTTCTTC
CDR3aa: CASTGGLLPTHEQFF

abundance: .
d_gene: .
j_gene: TRBJ1-6
v_gene: TRBV6-4
CDR3nt: TGTGCCAGCAGCGAAACAACGAGGTCACCCCTCCACTTT
CDR3aa: CASSETTRSPLHF

abundance: .
d_gene: .
j_gene: TRBJ2-2
v_gene: TRBV20-1
CDR3nt: TGCTGTGCTCACACTCCATATCCGGAGAACACCGGGGAGCTGTTTTTT
CDR3aa: CCAHTPYPENTGELFF

abundance: .
d_gene: TRBD2
j_gene: TRBJ2-5
v_gene: TRBV6-1
CDR3nt: TGTGCCAGCAGTGAACTAGGACTAGCGGGACTATTACAAGAGACCCAGTACTTC
CDR3aa: CASSELGLAGLLQETQYF

abundance: .
d_gene: .
j_gene: TRBJ2-5
v_gene: TRBV3-1
CDR3nt: TGTGCCAGCAGCCAGTCCGGGGGGACAGGCCTTGAGACCCAGTACTTC
CDR3aa: CASSQSGGTGLETQYF

abundance: many
d_gene: TRBD2
j_gene: TRBJ2-1
v_gene: TRBV6-4
CDR3nt: TGTGCCAGCAGTGATAGCCTAGCGGGGGGGTACAATGAGCAGTTCTTC
CDR3aa: CASSDSLAGGYNEQFF

abundance: many
d_gene: TRBD2
j_gene: TRBJ2-1
v_gene: TRBV19
CDR3nt: TGTGCCAGTAGTATAGGGACTAGCGGTAGCTACAATGAGCAGTTCTTC
CDR3aa: CASSIGTSGSYNEQFF

abundance: many
d_gene: .
j_gene: TRBJ2-1
v_gene: TRBV20-1
CDR3nt: TGCAGTGCTAGGCGGAAGGTTAGCTCCTACAATGAGCAGTTCTTC
CDR3aa: CSARRKVSSYNEQFF

abundance: few
d_gene: .
j_gene: TRBJ2-2
v_gene: TRBV6-5
CDR3nt: TGTGCCAGCAGTTACGTGGACGTTACCGGGGAGCGGTTTTTT
CDR3aa: CASSYVDVTGERFF

abundance: many
d_gene: .
j_gene: TRBJ1-2
v_gene: TRBV4-1
CDR3nt: TGCGCCAGCAGCCAAGGTCGAGACAGATCAAACTATGGCTACACCTTC
CDR3aa: CASSQGRDRSNYGYTF